The 10 T cell receptor beta chains given below trace back to one sample, sequenced in a study of neoadjuvant anti-PD-1 for oral cavity cancer (dated by TCRdb to the early 2020s). The sample's time point label is to be understood as: after neoadjuvant nivolumab, at surgical resection. Libraries were constructed by the immunoSEQ multiplex PCR assay. This is the immuneACCESS table as TCRdb keeps it, with only in-frame sequences that have V and J called. A part of the clones is gone; compared with another copy, unresolved V genes explain less than half, and the rest is unexplained. In this sample the table shows over 13,000 clones, just under 75% of which occur a single time. Jointly, the top ten make up over 2% of the sample. The material was PBMCs, obtained after nivolumab (anti-PD-1) treatment. The origin of the receptors is a person between 35 and 79 years old with oral cavity squamous cell carcinoma.

The table lists this clone with a few counts. The chain couples TRBV7-3 to TRBJ1-1; the match to TRBD1 covers 9 bases. Germline V gene lookup returns CDR1 SGHTA and CDR2 FQGTGA. The junction had 2 bases not matched to a gene; V was cut back by 0 bases and J by 3 bases. The CDR3 has 15 amino acids. The CDR3 nucleotides are TGTGCCAGCAGCTTAACGACAGGGGGGTACACTGAAGCTTTCTTT. Its translation: CASSLTTGGYTEAFF.

The chain employs TRBV15 and TRBJ2-7; maybe TRBD2 (6 bases). With 1 base removed from V and 2 bases from J, the gap between germline ends came to 18 bases. In germline, CDR1 is LNHNV, CDR2 YYDKDF (reference sequence). This CDR3 has 17 residues. The CDR3 region has the DNA TGTGCCACCAGCAGAGTGGGGGTTGGCGGGGTGACCTACGAGCAGTACTTC. It encodes CATSRVGVGGVTYEQYF.

The genes are TRBV5-4 and TRBJ1-1, with D perhaps TRBD1 (5 bases). Looked up from germline, CDR1 is SGHNT and CDR2 is YYREEE (reference sequence). The CDR3 extends over 15 amino acids. V dropped 2 bases and J dropped 1 base, with 12 bases sitting between them. CDR3: CASSFPGTANTEAFF. The CDR3 coding sequence is TGTGCCAGCAGCTTCCCCGGGACGGCGAACACTGAAGCTTTCTTT.

DNA of the CDR3: TGTGCCAGCAGCGTAGTACCGCTAGCGGGGGGCACAGATACGCAGTATTTT. Protein product: CASSVVPLAGGTDTQYF. The chain is built from TRBV9 and TRBJ2-3; TRBD2 matches at 10 bases. CDR1 is SGDLS, CDR2 YYNGEE, per germline. There are 17 residues in the CDR3. Losses at the gene ends were 0 bases for V and 1 base for J; bases not matched to a gene: 5.

This chain links TRBV5-8 with TRBJ1-3; 8 nucleotides line up with TRBD1. The CDR3 extends over 17 amino acids. Per the germline V gene, CDR1 is SGHTS and CDR2 is YDEGEE. With 4 bases clipped from V and 0 bases from J, the junction kept 9 bases outside the gene matches. The CDR3 here is CASSATGVWGSGNTIYF. The CDR3 DNA reads TGTGCCAGCAGCGCGACAGGGGTTTGGGGCTCTGGAAACACCATATATTTT.

This clone has just one count. The genes are TRBV29-1 and TRBJ2-1, with D perhaps TRBD2 (6 bases). Looked up from germline, CDR1 is SQVTM and CDR2 is ANQGSEA. With 1 base removed from V and 2 bases from J, the gap between germline ends came to 15 bases. This CDR3 region has 16 residues. As DNA, the CDR3 is TGCAGCGTTGAAGGGATGTTAGCGGAAACCTACAATGAGCAGTTCTTC. This encodes CSVEGMLAETYNEQFF.

This clone was recorded only once. The chain uses TRBV27 and TRBJ1-1; D uncertain. Trimming took off 8 bases at V and 2 bases at J, with 15 bases between the two ends. The CDR3 length is 14 residues. Germline CDR1 and CDR2: MNHEY and SMNVEV (reference sequence). CDR3 region: CASSREGSNTEAFF. The CDR3 DNA reads TGTGCCAGCTCAAGGGAGGGCAGCAACACTGAAGCTTTCTTT.

In this sample, this clone turned up once. The chain recombines TRBV10-3 with TRBJ1-3, with no clear D. Trimming took 3 bases from V and 4 from J, leaving 10 bases between them. The length of the CDR3 is 14 residues. Looked up from germline, CDR1 is ENHRY and CDR2 is SYGVKD. In DNA form, the CDR3 reads TGTGCCATCAGTGAACCCCAGAACGGAAACACCATATATTTT. It codes for CAISEPQNGNTIYF.

This chain links TRBV6-5 with TRBJ2-7; 7 bases align to TRBD1. The CDR3 runs 16 residues. With V trimmed by 2 bases and J by 0 bases, 7 bases remained unmatched. Germline values: CDR1 MNHEY, CDR2 SVGAGI. The CDR3 DNA follows: TGTGCCAGCAGTTACACCAGGACAGGAAACTCCTACGAGCAGTACTTC. Protein: CASSYTRTGNSYEQYF.

The rearrangement joins TRBV6-1 to TRBJ1-2; tentative D call: TRBD1 (5 bases). The V gene's germline CDR1 is MNHNS and CDR2 SASEGT. There are 15 residues in the CDR3. V shed 3 bases and J shed 2 bases, with 13 bases lying between them. The CDR3 protein is CASSDTWGVNYGYTF. In DNA form, the CDR3 reads TGTGCCAGCAGTGATACATGGGGCGTGAACTATGGCTACACCTTC.